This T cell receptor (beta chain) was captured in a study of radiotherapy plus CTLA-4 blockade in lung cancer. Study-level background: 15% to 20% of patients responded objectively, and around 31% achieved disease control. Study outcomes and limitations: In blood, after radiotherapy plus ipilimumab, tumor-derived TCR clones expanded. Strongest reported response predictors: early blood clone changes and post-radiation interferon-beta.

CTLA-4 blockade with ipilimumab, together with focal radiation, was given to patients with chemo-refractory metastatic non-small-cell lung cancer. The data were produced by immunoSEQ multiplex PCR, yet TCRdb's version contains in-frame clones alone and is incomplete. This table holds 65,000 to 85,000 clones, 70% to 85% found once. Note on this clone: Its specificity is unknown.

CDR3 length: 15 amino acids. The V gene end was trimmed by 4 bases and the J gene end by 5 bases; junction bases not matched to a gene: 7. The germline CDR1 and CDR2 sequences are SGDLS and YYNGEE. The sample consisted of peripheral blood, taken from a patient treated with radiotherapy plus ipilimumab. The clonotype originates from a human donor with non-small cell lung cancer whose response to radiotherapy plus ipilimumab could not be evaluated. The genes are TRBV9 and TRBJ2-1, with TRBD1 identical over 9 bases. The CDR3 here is CASSTLTGGDNEQFF. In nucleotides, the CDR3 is TGTGCCAGCAGCACCCTGACAGGGGGTGACAATGAGCAGTTCTTC.